This is a list of T cell receptor beta chains from one sample in a study of cytomegalovirus exposure and HLA in healthy donors. TCRdb's copy holds only in-frame clones and misses some; the assay was immunoSEQ multiplex PCR. The repertoire holds over 200,000 clones, with 85% as singletons. Material for sequencing was PBMCs. These receptors all come from a human donor in good health. Each CDR3 is given with its conserved first and last residue. Fields, in order: D gene, V gene, clone size, J gene, CDR3 protein, CDR3 DNA. The D gene is left open where the match is weak. For some rows the clone size is stated as once, few or many, or as a class when expanded; others skip it.

D: TRBD1; V: TRBV7-9; size: -; J: TRBJ2-1; CDR3: CASSVSPGTGAYNEQFF; DNA: TGTGCCAGCAGTGTCAGCCCCGGGACAGGGGCCTACAATGAGCAGTTCTTC
D: -; V: TRBV2; size: -; J: TRBJ1-2; CDR3: CASRSVRVNYGYTF; DNA: TGTGCCAGCAGATCGGTCAGGGTCAACTATGGCTACACCTTC
D: TRBD1; V: TRBV18; size: -; J: TRBJ1-4; CDR3: CASSLDRDRVFSVHDEKLFF; DNA: TGTGCCAGCTCACTTGACCGGGACAGGGTTTTCTCTGTCCATGACGAAAAACTGTTTTTT
D: TRBD1; V: TRBV27; size: -; J: TRBJ1-2; CDR3: CASSRQGWGYGYTF; DNA: TGTGCCAGCAGTAGACAGGGATGGGGCTATGGCTACACCTTC
D: TRBD1; V: TRBV28; size: -; J: TRBJ1-5; CDR3: CASSSGIGTGNQPQHF; DNA: TGTGCCAGCAGTTCCGGGATTGGGACAGGCAATCAGCCCCAGCATTTT
D: -; V: TRBV2; size: -; J: TRBJ1-3; CDR3: CASMRHSSSGNTIYF; DNA: TGTGCCAGCATGCGCCACTCGAGCTCTGGAAACACCATATATTTT
D: TRBD2; V: TRBV9; size: -; J: TRBJ2-5; CDR3: CASSDGTSGRPQETQYF; DNA: TGTGCCAGCAGCGACGGGACTAGCGGGAGGCCTCAAGAGACCCAGTACTTC
D: -; V: TRBV9; size: -; J: TRBJ2-3; CDR3: CASSVGTLSTDTQYF; DNA: TGTGCCAGCAGCGTAGGTACTCTTAGCACAGATACGCAGTATTTT
D: TRBD1; V: TRBV6-5; size: -; J: TRBJ1-3; CDR3: CASSYGDSGGNTIYF; DNA: TGTGCCAGCAGTTACGGGGACAGCGGTGGGAACACCATATATTTT
D: -; V: TRBV7-2; size: -; J: TRBJ2-7; CDR3: CASSSGWASDEQYF; DNA: TGTGCCAGCAGCTCCGGCTGGGCCTCTGACGAGCAGTACTTC
D: TRBD1; V: TRBV30; size: -; J: TRBJ1-2; CDR3: CAWSYRTGGGNGYTF; DNA: TGTGCCTGGAGTTATAGAACAGGGGGAGGGAATGGCTACACCTTC
D: -; V: TRBV7-2; size: -; J: TRBJ2-7; CDR3: CASSLPSRGQRSSYEQYF; DNA: TGTGCCAGCAGCTTACCTTCAAGAGGACAGCGTTCGTCCTACGAGCAGTACTTC
D: TRBD1; V: TRBV7-8; size: -; J: TRBJ1-4; CDR3: CASSPEDRGGEKLFF; DNA: TGTGCCAGCAGCCCAGAGGACAGGGGGGGAGAAAAACTGTTTTTT
D: -; V: TRBV7-9; size: -; J: TRBJ2-7; CDR3: CASSTGLSYEQYF; DNA: TGTGCCAGCAGCACGGGACTGAGCTACGAGCAGTACTTC
D: -; V: TRBV28; size: few; J: TRBJ1-5; CDR3: CASSLPRPSNQPQHF; DNA: TGTGCCAGCAGTTTACCCCGTCCTAGCAATCAGCCCCAGCATTTT
D: -; V: TRBV4-1; size: -; J: TRBJ1-5; CDR3: CASSQGSFRVNQPQHF; DNA: TGCGCCAGCAGCCAAGGTTCCTTCAGGGTTAATCAGCCCCAGCATTTT
D: TRBD1; V: TRBV4-2; size: -; J: TRBJ2-7; CDR3: CASSQDRDREKEQYF; DNA: TGTGCCAGCAGCCAAGATCGGGACAGGGAAAAGGAGCAGTACTTC
D: TRBD1; V: TRBV9; size: -; J: TRBJ2-3; CDR3: CASSVDRGHRDTQYF; DNA: TGTGCCAGCAGCGTTGACAGGGGGCATAGAGATACGCAGTATTTT
D: TRBD1; V: TRBV9; size: -; J: TRBJ1-1; CDR3: CASSPSPITGQGVNTEAFF; DNA: TGTGCCAGCAGCCCAAGCCCGATTACGGGACAGGGGGTGAACACTGAAGCTTTCTTT
D: -; V: TRBV7-2; size: -; J: TRBJ1-5; CDR3: CASSLELGGSGQPQHF; DNA: TGTGCCAGCAGCTTAGAGCTCGGGGGATCGGGCCAGCCCCAGCATTTT
D: TRBD2; V: TRBV28; size: -; J: TRBJ2-1; CDR3: CATYMASGTHEQFF; DNA: TGTGCCACCTACATGGCTAGCGGGACCCATGAGCAGTTCTTC
D: -; V: TRBV7-9; size: -; J: TRBJ2-7; CDR3: CASSLASSGNYEQYF; DNA: TGTGCCAGCAGCTTAGCCTCTTCGGGGAACTACGAGCAGTACTTC
D: TRBD2; V: TRBV10-1; size: -; J: TRBJ2-2; CDR3: CASSFSGTSGSGELFF; DNA: TGCGCCAGCAGCTTCTCGGGGACTAGCGGGTCCGGGGAGCTGTTTTTT
D: -; V: TRBV6-1; size: -; J: TRBJ2-2; CDR3: CASREQDVGTGELFF; DNA: TGTGCCAGCCGAGAGCAGGATGTGGGCACCGGGGAGCTGTTTTTT
D: -; V: TRBV5-6; size: once; J: TRBJ2-5; CDR3: CASSLVQGQETQYF; DNA: TGTGCCAGCAGCTTGGTCCAGGGCCAAGAGACCCAGTACTTC
D: -; V: TRBV21-1; size: -; J: TRBJ1-2; CDR3: CASSKSEGGYGYTF; DNA: TGTGCCAGCAGCAAATCGGAGGGAGGCTATGGCTACACCTTC
D: -; V: TRBV19; size: -; J: TRBJ1-5; CDR3: CASSIGGTSNQPQHF; DNA: TGTGCCAGTAGTATAGGTGGGACAAGCAATCAGCCCCAGCATTTT
D: TRBD1; V: TRBV30; size: once; J: TRBJ2-7; CDR3: CAWGWTGGAEQYF; DNA: TGTGCCTGGGGATGGACAGGGGGGGCCGAGCAGTACTTC
D: TRBD2; V: TRBV7-2; size: once; J: TRBJ2-2; CDR3: CASSQRLAENTGELFF; DNA: TGTGCCAGCAGCCAGAGACTAGCGGAGAACACCGGGGAGCTGTTTTTT
D: TRBD1; V: TRBV25-1; size: once; J: TRBJ1-2; CDR3: CASSDLPTGYYGYTF; DNA: TGTGCCAGCAGTGATTTGCCGACAGGGTACTATGGCTACACCTTC
D: TRBD2; V: TRBV2; size: -; J: TRBJ2-7; CDR3: CASKRGGRYEQYF; DNA: TGTGCCAGCAAGCGGGGAGGACGCTACGAGCAGTACTTC
D: -; V: TRBV7-9; size: -; J: TRBJ1-3; CDR3: CSSSFSQASGNTIYF; DNA: TGTTCCAGCAGCTTTTCACAGGCCTCTGGAAACACCATATATTTT
D: TRBD2; V: TRBV4-2; size: -; J: TRBJ2-5; CDR3: CASSQDPGLAGLYQETQYF; DNA: TGTGCCAGCAGCCAAGATCCAGGACTAGCGGGATTGTACCAAGAGACCCAGTACTTC
D: -; V: TRBV10-1; size: -; J: TRBJ2-7; CDR3: CASSSTGSYEQYF; DNA: TGCGCCAGCAGCAGTACAGGGTCCTACGAGCAGTACTTC